These 25 T cell receptor beta chains came from one sample sequenced in a study of monozygotic twins with inflammatory bowel disease. Reanalyzing the 5' RACE reads, TCRdb keeps one entry per CDR3 protein, without DNA. The listing records about 210,000 distinct CDR3 sequences. The source material was blood. Every receptor here comes from a human donor with ulcerative colitis or Crohn's disease, or a healthy co-twin of an affected twin (not recorded which).

The CDR3 region is CASSLGRPRQGEQFF. The chain uses TRBV11-3 and TRBJ2-1; no DNA is available, so the TRBD1 call from TCRdb remains unchecked. CDR1 and CDR2 (germline): SGHNT, YENEEA. The CDR3 is made up of 15 amino acids.

The CDR3 reads CSASLGGGYTF. The gene calls are TRBV20-1 and TRBJ1-2. The CDR3 sequence is 11 residues long. Germline CDR1 is DFQATT and CDR2 is SNEGSKA (reference sequence).

The rearrangement links TRBV7-2 to TRBJ1-6; TCRdb returns TRBD1, unconfirmable since there is no DNA. Germline CDR1 reads SGHTA; CDR2 reads FQGNSA. The CDR3 runs 21 residues. CDR3 amino acids: CASSLATRDRGVISYNSPLHF.

The chain combines TRBV12-5 with TRBJ2-3. In germline, CDR1 is LGHNT, CDR2 FRNRAP. CDR3 length: 13 residues. CDR3 sequence: CASGLDSTDTQYF.

The chain links TRBV28 to TRBJ2-7. The CDR3 extends over 11 amino acids. Germline CDR1 and CDR2: MDHEN and SYDVKM. The CDR3 protein is CASSSVYEQYF.

The chain employs TRBV20-1 and TRBJ2-2. CDR3 size: 14 residues. Germline V lookup: CDR1 DFQATT, CDR2 SNEGSKA (reference sequence). Here the CDR3 reads CSASLQSNTGELFF.

This CDR3 is CASSLANYPRDRVETQYF. V is TRBV12-3 or TRBV12-4 and J is TRBJ2-5; TCRdb lists TRBD1, though no DNA is available to test this call. The CDR3 contains 18 residues.

This chain joins TRBV6-1 and TRBJ2-3; TCRdb's assignment of TRBD1 cannot be checked, as there is no DNA. This CDR3 is built from 15 residues. Germline CDR1 is MNHNS and CDR2 is SASEGT. The CDR3 is CASSPLRQGRDTQYF.

The V call is TRBV5-4, the J call TRBJ1-1. The germline V gene encodes CDR1 SGHNT and CDR2 YYREEE (reference sequence). This CDR3 spans 14 amino acids. CDR3 amino acids: CASSPQAGSTEAFF.

The chain employs TRBV2 and TRBJ1-6. The length of the CDR3 is 14 residues. Per germline, CDR1 SNHLY and CDR2 FYNNEI. CDR3 loop: CASKSSGRDSPLHF. Together with reference TRBV2 and TRBJ1-6, the CDR3 gives the full variable domain: EPEVTQTPSHQVTQMGQEVILRCVPISNHLYFYWYRQILGQKVEFLVSFYNNEISEKSEIFDDQFSVERPDGSNFTLKIRSTKLEDSAMYFCASKSSGRDSPLHFGNGTRLTVT.

The chain couples TRBV12-3 or TRBV12-4 to TRBJ2-1. The CDR3 totals 11 residues. The CDR3 sequence is CATRRINEQFF.

The CDR3 reads CSALYNTEAFF. The rearrangement links TRBV20-1 to TRBJ1-1. This CDR3 spans 11 amino acids. Germline V lookup: CDR1 DFQATT, CDR2 SNEGSKA (reference sequence).

The chain links TRBV19 to TRBJ2-4; TCRdb indicates TRBD1, and absent DNA this call remains unverified. The V gene's germline CDR1 is LNHDA and CDR2 SQIVND (reference sequence). The CDR3 spans 14 residues. The CDR3: CASTTGTQWDIQYF.

This sequence joins TRBV10-2 and TRBJ1-2; the TCRdb D gene call, TRBD1, has no DNA to confirm it. There are 13 residues in the CDR3. The germline V gene encodes CDR1 WSHSY and CDR2 SAAADI. The CDR3: CASAIDRGRGYTF.

This sequence joins TRBV12-3 or TRBV12-4 and TRBJ2-3. The CDR3 consists of 15 residues. This CDR3 is CASSTSRSSTDTQYF.

The chain combines TRBV27 with TRBJ2-3. Germline values: CDR1 MNHEY, CDR2 SMNVEV (reference sequence). The CDR3 has 13 amino acids. The CDR3 here is CASSLIGTDTQYF.

The V gene is TRBV14, the J gene TRBJ2-7; TCRdb picks TRBD1, but there is no DNA to check that call. The CDR3 length is 17 residues. Germline CDR1 reads SGHDN; CDR2 reads FVKESK. CDR3 amino acids: CASSQVPQTGRIDEQYF.

The chain couples TRBV7-9 to TRBJ1-2; with no DNA, the TCRdb D assignment of TRBD1 cannot be verified. CDR1 and CDR2 from the germline V gene are SEHNR and FQNEAQ (reference sequence). This CDR3 is built from 16 residues. The CDR3 loop reads CASSLAGDRATNGYTF.

The CDR3 is CASSFLGGVDTQYF. The V gene is TRBV7-2, the J gene TRBJ2-3; TCRdb outputs TRBD2, but without DNA this stays unchecked. This CDR3 contains 14 residues. Germline lookup yields CDR1 SGHTA and CDR2 FQGNSA.

The chain couples TRBV5-1 to TRBJ1-2; with no DNA, the TCRdb D assignment of TRBD1 cannot be verified. This CDR3 comprises 15 residues. CDR1 and CDR2 from the germline V gene are SGHRS and YFSETQ. The CDR3 sequence: CASSLGQDGGYGYTF. The whole variable domain, remainder taken from reference TRBV5-1 and TRBJ1-2, is KAGVTQTPRYLIKTRGQQVTLSCSPISGHRSVSWYQQTPGQGLQFLFEYFSETQRNKGNFPGRFSGRQFSNSRSEMNVSTLELGDSALYLCASSLGQDGGYGYTFGSGTRLTVV.

V and J are TRBV27 and TRBJ2-3; there is no DNA to check the TCRdb D call of TRBD2. The CDR3 runs 15 residues. The V gene's germline CDR1 is MNHEY and CDR2 SMNVEV (reference sequence). The CDR3 reads CASSPPAVFTDTQYF.

This chain links TRBV7-3 with TRBJ2-3; TCRdb names TRBD2, which stays unverified in the absence of DNA. The germline V gene has CDR1 SGHTA and CDR2 FQGTGA. The CDR3 length is 16 residues. The CDR3 protein is CASSPISGGTSDTQYF.

The chain carries TRBV27 and TRBJ2-7; TCRdb names TRBD1, which stays unverified in the absence of DNA. The germline V gene has CDR1 MNHEY and CDR2 SMNVEV (reference sequence). This CDR3 has 15 amino acids. The CDR3 protein is CASSLARGSSYEQYF.

The gene calls are TRBV18 and TRBJ1-3. The CDR3 has 13 residues. The V gene's germline CDR1 is KGHSH and CDR2 LQKENI. The CDR3 protein is CASSPAHGNTIYF.

The V and J genes are TRBV5-1 and TRBJ2-1. This CDR3 spans 14 amino acids. Germline V gene data show CDR1 as SGHRS and CDR2 as YFSETQ. CDR3 residues: CASRSRDSLNEQFF. Full variable domain (outside the CDR3, taken from reference TRBV5-1 and TRBJ2-1): KAGVTQTPRYLIKTRGQQVTLSCSPISGHRSVSWYQQTPGQGLQFLFEYFSETQRNKGNFPGRFSGRQFSNSRSEMNVSTLELGDSALYLCASRSRDSLNEQFFGPGTRLTVL.